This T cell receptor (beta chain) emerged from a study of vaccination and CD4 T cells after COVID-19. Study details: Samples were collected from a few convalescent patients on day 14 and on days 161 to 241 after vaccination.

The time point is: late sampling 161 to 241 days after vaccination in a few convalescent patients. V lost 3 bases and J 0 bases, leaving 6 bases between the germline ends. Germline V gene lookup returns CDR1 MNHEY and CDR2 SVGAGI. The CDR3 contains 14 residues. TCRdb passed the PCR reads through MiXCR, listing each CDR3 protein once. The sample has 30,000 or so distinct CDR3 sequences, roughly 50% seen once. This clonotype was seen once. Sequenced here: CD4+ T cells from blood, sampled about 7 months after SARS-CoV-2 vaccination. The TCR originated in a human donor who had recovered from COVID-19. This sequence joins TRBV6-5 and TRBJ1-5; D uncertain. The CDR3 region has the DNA TGTGCCAGCAGTTATGGGGTTAGCAATCAGCCCCAGCATTTT. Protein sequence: CASSYGVSNQPQHF.